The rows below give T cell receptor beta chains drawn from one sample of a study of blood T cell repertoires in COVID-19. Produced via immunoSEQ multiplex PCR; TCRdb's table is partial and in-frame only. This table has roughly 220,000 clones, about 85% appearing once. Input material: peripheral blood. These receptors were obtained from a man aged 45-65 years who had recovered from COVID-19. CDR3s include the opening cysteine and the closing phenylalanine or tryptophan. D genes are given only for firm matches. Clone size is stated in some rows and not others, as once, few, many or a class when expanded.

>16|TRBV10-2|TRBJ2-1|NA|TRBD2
TGCGCCAGCAGTGTTTTGGGGCTAGCGGGAGTCAATGAGCAGTTCTTC
CASSVLGLAGVNEQFF
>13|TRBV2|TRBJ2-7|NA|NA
TGTGCCAGCAGTGTGGTAGAGTCCGCCGAGCAGTACTTC
CASSVVESAEQYF
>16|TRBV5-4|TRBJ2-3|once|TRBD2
TGTGCCAGCAGCTTCAGTAGCGGGAGCTATGGAGATACGCAGTATTTT
CASSFSSGSYGDTQYF
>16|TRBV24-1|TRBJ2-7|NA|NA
TGTGCCACCAGTGAGGGCGGGGGCCCGATCCCCTACGAGCAGTACTTC
CATSEGGGPIPYEQYF
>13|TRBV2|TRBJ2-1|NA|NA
TGTGCCAGCAGGGCGGGCCGCTACAATGAGCAGTTCTTC
CASRAGRYNEQFF
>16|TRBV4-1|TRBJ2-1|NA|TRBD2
TGCGCCAGCAGCCAACGACTAGCGGGAGGGCCGAGTGAGCAGTTCTTC
CASSQRLAGGPSEQFF
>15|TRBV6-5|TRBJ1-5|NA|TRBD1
TGTGCCAGCAGCAGGGACAGGCAGAGCAATCAGCCCCAGCATTTT
CASSRDRQSNQPQHF
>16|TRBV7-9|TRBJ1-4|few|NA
TGTGCCAGCAGCTTACACGGTACAGGAGCTAATGAAAAACTGTTTTTT
CASSLHGTGANEKLFF
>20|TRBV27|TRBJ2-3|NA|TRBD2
TGTGCCAGCAGTTTATCTCCCCGGGGACTAGCGGGAGGGTACACAGATACGCAGTATTTT
CASSLSPRGLAGGYTDTQYF
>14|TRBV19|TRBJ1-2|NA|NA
TGTGCCAGTAGTATTTGGAGCTGGAGCTATGGCTACACCTTC
CASSIWSWSYGYTF
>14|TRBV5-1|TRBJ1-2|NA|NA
TGCGCCAGCAGCCCTGACAGAGCTAACTATGGCTACACCTTC
CASSPDRANYGYTF